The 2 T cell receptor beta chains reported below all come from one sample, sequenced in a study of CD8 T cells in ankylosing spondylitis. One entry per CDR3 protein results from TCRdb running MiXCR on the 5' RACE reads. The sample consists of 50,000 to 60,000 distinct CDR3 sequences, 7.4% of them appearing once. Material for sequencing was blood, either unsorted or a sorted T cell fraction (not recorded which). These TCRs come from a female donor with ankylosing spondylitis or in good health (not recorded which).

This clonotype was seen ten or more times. This CDR3 is CASSFEVVGGTEAFF. The CDR3 DNA is TGTGCCAGCAGCTTCGAAGTGGTGGGGGGCACTGAAGCTTTCTTT. The genes are TRBV5-6 and TRBJ1-1, with D perhaps TRBD1 (5 bases). Germline V gene lookup returns CDR1 SGHDT and CDR2 YYEEEE. Trimming left V 2 bases short and J 4 bases short, with 15 bases between. This CDR3 spans 15 amino acids.

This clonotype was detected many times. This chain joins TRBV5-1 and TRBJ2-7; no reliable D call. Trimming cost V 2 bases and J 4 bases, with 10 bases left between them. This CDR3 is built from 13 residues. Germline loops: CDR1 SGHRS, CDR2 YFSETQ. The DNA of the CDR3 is TGCGCCAGCAGCTTCTCCTACCCTTACGAGCAGTACTTC. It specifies CASSFSYPYEQYF.